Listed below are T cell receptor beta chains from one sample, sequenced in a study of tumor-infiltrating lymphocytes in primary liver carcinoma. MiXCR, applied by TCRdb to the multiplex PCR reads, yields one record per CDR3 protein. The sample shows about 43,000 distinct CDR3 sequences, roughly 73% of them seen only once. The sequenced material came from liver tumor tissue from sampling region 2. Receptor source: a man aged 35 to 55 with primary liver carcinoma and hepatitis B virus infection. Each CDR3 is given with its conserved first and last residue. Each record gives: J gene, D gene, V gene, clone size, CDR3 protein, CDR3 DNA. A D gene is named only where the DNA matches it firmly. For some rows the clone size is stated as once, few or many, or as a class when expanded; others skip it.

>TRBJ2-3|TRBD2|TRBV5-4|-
CASSAPGTRAGGVTEYF
TGTGCCAGCAGCGCCCCCGGGACTAGGGCTGGGGGGGTTACGGAGTATTTT
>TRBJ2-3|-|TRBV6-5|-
CANNPGLTGTDTQYF
TGTGCCAACAATCCAGGACTAACGGGAACAGATACGCAGTATTTT
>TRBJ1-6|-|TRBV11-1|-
CASSRTLIPPLHF
TGTGCAAGCAGCCGGACACTGATTCCACCCCTCCACTTT
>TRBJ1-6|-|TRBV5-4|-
CASSHDNPPPHF
TGTGCCAGCAGCCACGATAATCCACCCCCCCACTTT
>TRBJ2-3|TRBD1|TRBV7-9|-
CASSSDRDGVDTQYF
TGTGCCAGCAGCTCAGACAGGGACGGGGTAGATACGCAGTATTTT
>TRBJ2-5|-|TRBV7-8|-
CASSLGTGGQETQYF
TGTGCCAGCAGCTTAGGGACTGGCGGACAAGAGACCCAATACTTC
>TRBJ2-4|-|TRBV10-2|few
CASSHSMDTQYF
TGTGCCAGCAGTCATAGTATGGACACTCAGTACTTC
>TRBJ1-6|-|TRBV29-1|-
CNVGDGTNSPLHF
TGCAACGTTGGGGACGGGACAAACTCACCCCTCCACTTT
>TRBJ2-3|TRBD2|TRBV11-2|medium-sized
CASSSGLAGVLDTQYF
TGTGCCAGCAGCTCGGGACTAGCGGGAGTGTTGGATACGCAGTATTTT
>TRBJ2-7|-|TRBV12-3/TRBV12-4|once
CASSIPGLTYEQYF
TGTGCCAGTAGCATCCCGGGACTCACATACGAGCAGTACTTC
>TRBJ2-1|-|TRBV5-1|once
CASSPDGYNEHSF
TGCGCCAGCAGCCCGGACGGGTACAATGAGCACTCCTTC